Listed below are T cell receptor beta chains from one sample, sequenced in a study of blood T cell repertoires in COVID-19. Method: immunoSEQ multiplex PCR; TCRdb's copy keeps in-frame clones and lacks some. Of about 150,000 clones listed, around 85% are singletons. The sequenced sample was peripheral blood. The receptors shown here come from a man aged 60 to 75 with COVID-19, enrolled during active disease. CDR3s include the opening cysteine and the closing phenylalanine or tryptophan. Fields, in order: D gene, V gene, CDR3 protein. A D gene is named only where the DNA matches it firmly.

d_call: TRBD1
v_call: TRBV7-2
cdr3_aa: CASSSEGQVNSYGYTF

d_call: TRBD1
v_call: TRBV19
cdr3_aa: CASSGGQGRSANEQFF

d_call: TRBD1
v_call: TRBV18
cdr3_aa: CASSPGTGGNQPQHF

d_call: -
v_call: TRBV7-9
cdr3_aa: CASSLGQGEKLFF

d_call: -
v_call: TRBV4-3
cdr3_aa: CASRQVGTGELFF

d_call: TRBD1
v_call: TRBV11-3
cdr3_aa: CASSLDIGTGLRRTEAFF

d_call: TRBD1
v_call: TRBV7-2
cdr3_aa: CASSLVQGNSPLHF

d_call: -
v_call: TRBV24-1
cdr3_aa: CATSDTTSLSGSYNEQFF

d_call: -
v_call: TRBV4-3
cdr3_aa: CASSKGGGNSNYGYTF

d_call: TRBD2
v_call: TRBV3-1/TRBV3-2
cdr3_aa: CASSPRWASGWTGELFF

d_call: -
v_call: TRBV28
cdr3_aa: CASRNPAGEQYF

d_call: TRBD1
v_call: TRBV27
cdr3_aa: CASRRDRVDSPLHF

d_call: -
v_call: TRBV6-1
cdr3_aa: CASSEQAITEAFF

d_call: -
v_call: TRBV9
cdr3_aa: CASSVGGGYTF

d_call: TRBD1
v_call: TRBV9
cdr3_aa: CASSGGQGAGSPLHF

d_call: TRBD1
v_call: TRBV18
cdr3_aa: CASSAPGQRAGNTIYF

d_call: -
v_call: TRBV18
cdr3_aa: CASSSRQGGRTDTQYF

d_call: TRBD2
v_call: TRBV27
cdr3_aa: CASRPGLAGARTGELFF

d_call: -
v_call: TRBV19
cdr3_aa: CASSSSGGTEAFF

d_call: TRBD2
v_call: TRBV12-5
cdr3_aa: CASVPGGGETQYF

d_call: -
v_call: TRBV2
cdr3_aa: CASRVRGIGTEAFF

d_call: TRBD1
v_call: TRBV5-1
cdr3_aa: CASSEGARGSGYTF

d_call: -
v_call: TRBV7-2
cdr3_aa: CASSLGTSMQYF

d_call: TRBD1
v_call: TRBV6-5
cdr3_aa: CASIATGGENQPQHF

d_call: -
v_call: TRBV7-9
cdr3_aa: CASRRGGNGYTF

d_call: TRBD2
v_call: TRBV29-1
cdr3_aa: CSGTLAGDSYNEQFF

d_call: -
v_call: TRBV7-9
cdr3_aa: CASLRAGHTDTQYF

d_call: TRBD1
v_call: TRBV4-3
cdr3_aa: CASSQVFDRGPGQPQHF

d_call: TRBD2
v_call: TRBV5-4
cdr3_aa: CASSYSGTTQETQYF

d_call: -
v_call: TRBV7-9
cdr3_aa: CASSLEAVEPGNTIYF

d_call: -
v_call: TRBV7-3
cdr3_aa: CASRQVSGSQGEAFF

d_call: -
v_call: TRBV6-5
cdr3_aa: CASSQTRAGKLFF

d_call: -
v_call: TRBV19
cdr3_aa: CASSNLVIYNEQFF

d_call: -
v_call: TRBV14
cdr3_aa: CASSQDRGRPQHF

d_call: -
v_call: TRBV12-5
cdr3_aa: CASGLGGQSNVLTF

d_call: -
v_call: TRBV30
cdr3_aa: CAWSPLVNTEAFF

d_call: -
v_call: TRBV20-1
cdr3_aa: CSASWGASTEAFF

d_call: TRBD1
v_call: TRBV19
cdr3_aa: CASSKDRASNQPQHF

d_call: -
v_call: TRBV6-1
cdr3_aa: CASSEAIGSATDTQYF

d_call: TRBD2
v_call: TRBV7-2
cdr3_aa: CASSLTSGGANEQFF